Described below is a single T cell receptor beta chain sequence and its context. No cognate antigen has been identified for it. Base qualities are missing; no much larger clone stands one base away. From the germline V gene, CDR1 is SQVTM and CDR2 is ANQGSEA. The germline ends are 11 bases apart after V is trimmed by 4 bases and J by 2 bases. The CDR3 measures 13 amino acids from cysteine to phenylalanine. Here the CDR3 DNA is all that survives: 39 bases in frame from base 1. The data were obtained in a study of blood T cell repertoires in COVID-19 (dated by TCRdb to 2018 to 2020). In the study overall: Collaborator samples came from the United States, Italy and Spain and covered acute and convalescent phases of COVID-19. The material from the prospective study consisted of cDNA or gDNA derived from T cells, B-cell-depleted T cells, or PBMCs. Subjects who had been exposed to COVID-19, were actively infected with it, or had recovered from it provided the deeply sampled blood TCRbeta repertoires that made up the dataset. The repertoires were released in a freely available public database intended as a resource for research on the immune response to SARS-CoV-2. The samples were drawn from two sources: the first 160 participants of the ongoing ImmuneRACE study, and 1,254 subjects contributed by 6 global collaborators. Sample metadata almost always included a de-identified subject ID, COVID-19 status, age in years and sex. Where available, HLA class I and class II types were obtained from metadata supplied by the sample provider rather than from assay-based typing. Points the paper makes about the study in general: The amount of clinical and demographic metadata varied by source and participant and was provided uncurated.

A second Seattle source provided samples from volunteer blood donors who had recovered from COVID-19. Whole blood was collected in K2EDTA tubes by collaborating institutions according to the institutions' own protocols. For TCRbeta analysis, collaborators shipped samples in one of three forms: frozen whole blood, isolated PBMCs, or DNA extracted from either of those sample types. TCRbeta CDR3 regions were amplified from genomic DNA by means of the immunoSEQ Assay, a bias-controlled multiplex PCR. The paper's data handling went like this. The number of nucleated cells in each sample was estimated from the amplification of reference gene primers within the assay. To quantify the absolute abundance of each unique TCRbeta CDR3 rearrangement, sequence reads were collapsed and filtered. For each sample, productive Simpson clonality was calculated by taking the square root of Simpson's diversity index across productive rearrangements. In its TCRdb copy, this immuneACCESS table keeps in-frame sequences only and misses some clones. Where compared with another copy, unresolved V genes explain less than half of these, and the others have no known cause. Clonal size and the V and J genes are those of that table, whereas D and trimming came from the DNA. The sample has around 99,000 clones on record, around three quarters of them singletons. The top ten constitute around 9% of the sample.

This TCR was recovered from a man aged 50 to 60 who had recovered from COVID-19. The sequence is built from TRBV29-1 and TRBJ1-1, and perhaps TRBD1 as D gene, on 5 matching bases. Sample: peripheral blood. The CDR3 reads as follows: CSVGTLGNTEAFF. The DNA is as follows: TGCAGCGTTGGGACACTGGGTAACACTGAAGCTTTCTTT.